Here is one T cell receptor beta chain with its context. Original handling: For nucleated cells, counts were estimated from reference gene primer amplification. Sequenced by immunoSEQ multiplex PCR; TCRdb stores in-frame clones only, minus some. Clone size and the V and J calls come from that table; the DNA yielded D and trimming. In the table there are 55,000 to 65,000 clones, approximately 80% of which are singletons. The record originates from a study of blood T cell repertoires in COVID-19. As for the study in general: Sample material is recorded as cDNA or gDNA derived from T cells, B-cell-depleted T cells, or PBMCs.

V was trimmed by 8 bases and J by 8 bases, leaving 10 bases between them. The CDR3 extends over 11 amino acids. Germline V lookup: CDR1 SNHLY, CDR2 FYNNEI. V usage is TRBV2 and J usage is TRBJ2-1; a possible D gene is TRBD1 (5 bases). This clonotype originated in a human donor in a cohort sampled during active COVID-19. Material: peripheral blood. CDR3 coding DNA: TGTGCCAGCGCAGGGTTCGATGAGCAGTTCTTC. It codes for CASAGFDEQFF.